The 24 T cell receptor beta chains reported below all come from one sample, sequenced in a study of blood T cells in healthy people across ages. Primed by a sample-barcoded 5' primer and a J-beta primer mix, a second PCR proceeded for about 7 to 12 cycles. TCRdb reanalysed the 5' RACE reads using MiXCR and keeps one entry per CDR3 protein. This sample has 800,000 to 950,000 distinct CDR3 sequences, with around 29% found just once. This sample also appeared in a second study, on T cells of mothers and their children.

The sequenced sample consisted of blood. These receptors were taken from a woman aged 40 to 50 in good health.

The V call is TRBV7-6, the J call TRBJ2-1; the match to TRBD2 covers 10 bases. V lost 0 bases to trimming and J lost 7 bases; unmatched junction nucleotides: 3. This CDR3 has 15 residues. Germline V gene data show CDR1 as SGHVS and CDR2 as FNYEAQ. In DNA, the CDR3 is TGTGCCAGCAGCTTAGCAGCGGGGGGGAGTAATGAGCAGTTCTTC. Its protein product is CASSLAAGGSNEQFF. Supplemented by reference TRBV7-6 and TRBJ2-1, the full variable domain reads GAGVSQSPRYKVTKRGQDVALRCDPISGHVSLYWYRQALGQGPEFLTYFNYEAQQDKSGLPNDRFSAERPEGSISTLTIQRTEQRDSAMYRCASSLAAGGSNEQFFGPGTRLTVL.

This clonotype was detected many times. The V gene is TRBV29-1, the J gene TRBJ1-5; TRBD1 agrees at 7 bases. CDR1 is SQVTM and CDR2 is ANQGSEA in the germline V gene. The CDR3 is 15 residues long. V dropped 6 bases and J dropped 4; count of bases not matched to a gene: 12. As DNA, the CDR3 is TGCAGCGTAGGACTCGGGACAGACTCAAATCAGCCCCAGCATTTT. Translation gives CSVGLGTDSNQPQHF. Supplemented by reference TRBV29-1 and TRBJ1-5, the full variable domain reads SAVISQKPSRDICQRGTSLTIQCQVDSQVTMMFWYRQQPGQSLTLIATANQGSEATYESGFVIDKFPISRPNLTFSTLTVSNMSPEDSSIYLCSVGLGTDSNQPQHFGDGTRLSIL.

This clonotype has a handful of counts. The rearrangement uses TRBV7-9 and TRBJ1-1, with D perhaps TRBD1 (5 bases). The V and J ends lost 0 bases and 4 bases respectively, with 12 bases between them. Germline CDR1 is SEHNR and CDR2 is FQNEAQ (reference sequence). The CDR3 runs 15 residues. In DNA form, the CDR3 reads TGTGCCAGCAGCTTAGCTGCAGGGTTGGGCACTGAAGCTTTCTTT. Translating it yields CASSLAAGLGTEAFF.

The V call is TRBV12-3 or TRBV12-4, the J call TRBJ2-3; TRBD2 aligns across 10 bases. The CDR3 spans 15 residues. Trimming at V came to 7 bases and at J to 6 bases, leaving 10 bases not matched to a gene. DNA for the CDR3: TGTGCCAGCACCGATAGCGGGGGGCCCGTGGATACGCAGTATTTT. Amino acid sequence: CASTDSGGPVDTQYF.

This clonotype was found many times. The chain employs TRBV29-1 and TRBJ2-1; the D is unclear. CDR1 is SQVTM and CDR2 is ANQGSEA in the germline V gene. The V end lost 7 bases, the J end lost 3 bases, and 10 bases lay between the germline ends. This CDR3 has 12 amino acids. CDR3 DNA: TGCAGCGCCGACGAGGACTACAATGAGCAGTTCTTC. As protein: CSADEDYNEQFF.

Turning to this clonotype: This may arise from a read error, as a much more abundant clone is one base away. This chain links TRBV5-6 with TRBJ2-7, with D possibly called TRBD1 or TRBD2 (5 bases each). The J call is in doubt because the DNA end fits TRBJ2-1 better. This CDR3 has 13 residues. CDR1 is SGHDT, CDR2 YYEEEE, per germline. The CDR3: CASSFGTTDEQFF. The CDR3 nucleotides read TGTGCCAGCAGCTTCGGGACCACCGACGAGCAGTTCTTC.

The chain employs TRBV20-1 and TRBJ1-3; D is unclear. Germline lookup yields CDR1 DFQATT and CDR2 SNEGSKA (reference sequence). Trimming shortened V by 6 bases and J by 2 bases, and 14 bases separated the two germline ends. This CDR3 comprises 14 residues. The CDR3 nucleotides read TGCAGTGCCAGGCCCCCAATTGCTGGAAACACCATATATTTT. Its protein product is CSARPPIAGNTIYF.

To note about this clonotype: One end of the junction does not line up with germline, which may come from a read error. This rearrangement joins TRBV20-1 to TRBJ2-1; 7 nucleotides match TRBD2. This CDR3 contains 14 residues. Germline V gene sequence: CDR1 DFQATT, CDR2 SNEGSKA (reference sequence). The CDR3 region has the DNA TGCAGCGCTAGAAAGGGCCCCGGGGGGAGTGAGCAGTTCTTC. It encodes CSARKGPGGSEQFF.

This clonotype has only a few counts. V is TRBV7-6 and J is TRBJ1-4; D is uncertain. In germline, CDR1 is SGHVS, CDR2 FNYEAQ. V was clipped by 1 base and J by 8 bases, with 11 bases between them. This CDR3 has 14 residues. CDR3 DNA: TGTGCCAGCAGCTTAGGGCCAGCGGAAGAAAAACTGTTTTTT. Translated, it gives CASSLGPAEEKLFF.

The sample holds many counts of this clonotype. An end of the junction does not agree with germline; a read error may underlie this. The chain combines TRBV7-9 with TRBJ2-7, with unresolved D. The CDR3 extends over 13 amino acids. CDR1 SEHNR and CDR2 FQNEAQ come from the germline V gene (reference sequence). This CDR3 reads CASSFYKSSEQYF. CDR3 in DNA: TGTGCCAGCAGCTTTTATAAATCCTCCGAGCAGTACTTC.

This clonotype was counted only a few times. This chain uses TRBV29-1 with TRBJ1-1, with a possible D match to TRBD1 (5 bases). The CDR3 is 12 residues long. Deletions cut 7 bases from V and 3 bases from J, with 12 bases between. CDR1 and CDR2 (germline): SQVTM, ANQGSEA. In DNA form, the CDR3 reads TGCAGCGGAGGGGCGGTGTACACTGAAGCTTTCTTT. Translated: CSGGAVYTEAFF.

The chain couples TRBV24-1 to TRBJ2-7; D may be TRBD1 (6 bases). Between the trimmed V and J ends, which lost 4 bases and 4 bases, there was a span of 7 bases. There are 12 residues in the CDR3. Looked up from germline, CDR1 is KGHDR and CDR2 is SFDVKD. CDR3 in DNA: TGTGCCACCAGTGACAGGGGATACGAGCAGTACTTC. Protein sequence: CATSDRGYEQYF.

The rearrangement uses TRBV12-5 and TRBJ2-5, with 12 bases that match TRBD1. The germline V gene encodes CDR1 LGHNT and CDR2 FRNRAP. The CDR3 consists of 19 residues. J was trimmed by 3 bases and V by 3 bases; bases with no gene match: 14. The CDR3 sequence: CASGLLARDRGLRKETQYF. The DNA for the CDR3 is TGTGCTAGTGGTTTACTAGCCCGGGACAGGGGGCTTAGGAAAGAGACCCAGTACTTC.

This clonotype was found many times. The chain carries TRBV20-1 and TRBJ2-1; D is possibly TRBD2 (5 bases). Germline CDR1 is DFQATT and CDR2 is SNEGSKA (reference sequence). CDR3 size: 14 residues. Deletions cut 0 bases from V and 7 bases from J, with 13 bases between. CDR3: CSARDHQRGNEQFF. The CDR3 DNA reads as TGCAGTGCTAGAGATCACCAAAGAGGGAATGAGCAGTTCTTC.

The table lists this clonotype with a few counts. The chain links TRBV11-2 to TRBJ2-3, with D perhaps TRBD1 (5 bases). This CDR3 has 15 residues. Germline CDR1 is SGHAT and CDR2 is FQNNGV. With 4 bases removed from V and 0 bases from J, the gap between germline ends came to 11 bases. CDR3 DNA sequence: TGTGCCAGCAGCTATGGGGCAGGGAGCACAGATACGCAGTATTTT. Translation gives CASSYGAGSTDTQYF.

The genes are TRBV7-8 and TRBJ2-1; TRBD2 matches 9 bases. Germline CDR1 and CDR2: SGHVS and FQNEAQ. J gave up 3 bases and V 4 bases, and 10 bases lay outside the gene matches. This CDR3 is 17 amino acids long. The CDR3 loop is CASSSESLAGIYNEQFF. The CDR3 DNA follows: TGTGCCAGCAGCTCCGAATCCCTAGCGGGGATCTACAATGAGCAGTTCTTC.

To note about this clonotype: The conserved final phenylalanine or tryptophan is absent from the CDR3, which likely points to a read error. The chain combines TRBV6-6 with TRBJ1-5; D not resolved. This CDR3 region has 17 residues. From germline, CDR1 is MNHNY and CDR2 SVGAGI (reference sequence). CDR3 residues: CASSQAGGPYSNQSQHL. CDR3 bases: TGTGCCAGCAGCCAAGCCGGAGGACCATATAGCAATCAGTCCCAGCATTTG.

This clonotype has more than one count but fewer than ten. The chain employs TRBV4-1 and TRBJ2-3; 11 bases match TRBD2. With V trimmed by 3 bases and J by 0 bases, 5 bases remained unmatched. Germline CDR1 and CDR2: MGHRA and YSYEKL. CDR3 length equals 17 residues. The CDR3 loop is CASSHLLAGVSTDTQYF. The CDR3 DNA reads as TGCGCCAGCAGCCACCTACTAGCGGGGGTTAGCACAGATACGCAGTATTTT.

Notes on this clonotype: A read error may explain this, as a much larger clone is one base away. V is TRBV28 and J is TRBJ2-7; D might be TRBD1 (5 bases). Trimming left V 2 bases short and J 7 bases short, with 21 bases between. This CDR3 region has 16 residues. Germline V gene lookup returns CDR1 MDHEN and CDR2 SYDVKM. CDR3 nucleotide sequence: TGTGCCAGCAGTTTACCTCAGGGCGTCCCCTACAATGAGCAGTACTTC. Its translation is CASSLPQGVPYNEQYF.

This clonotype has ten or more counts. One end of the junction is discordant with germline, which a read error may explain. This chain links TRBV6-2 or TRBV6-3 with TRBJ2-7; tentatively, D is TRBD1 (7 bases). The CDR3 loop spans 16 amino acids. The germline CDR1 and CDR2 sequences are MNHEY and SVGEGT. The CDR3 DNA reads TGTGCCAGCAGTCACTCCGGGGGACAGAGTTCCTACGAGCAGTACTTC. It yields the protein CASSHSGGQSSYEQYF.

This clonotype came up a few times. This may be a read error: a much more frequent sequence differs by one nucleotide. The V call is TRBV25-1, the J call TRBJ2-5; D tentatively fits TRBD1 or TRBD2 (5 bases each). The J call may be incorrect, as the DNA end agrees better with TRBJ2-7. This CDR3 is built from 11 residues. Germline loops: CDR1 MGHDK, CDR2 SYGVNS. The CDR3 nucleotides are TGTGCCGGCAGTTCGGGACACGAGCAGTACTTC. Translating gives CAGSSGHEQYF.

This clonotype was observed a handful of times. The chain couples TRBV9 to TRBJ2-3; 8 bases are a match to TRBD2. Looked up from germline, CDR1 is SGDLS and CDR2 is YYNGEE. V lost 4 bases to trimming and J lost 9 bases; unmatched junction nucleotides: 16. There are 16 residues in the CDR3. CDR3 sequence: CASSPNAGLELGTQYF. CDR3 coding DNA: TGTGCCAGCAGCCCAAACGCGGGACTAGAATTGGGAACGCAGTATTTT.

This clonotype was detected a few times. The genes are TRBV7-2 and TRBJ2-3, with 7 bases fitting TRBD1. V shed 1 base and J 7 bases; nucleotides not matched to a gene: 5. This CDR3 comprises 14 residues. The germline CDR1 and CDR2 sequences are SGHTA and FQGNSA. The CDR3 DNA reads as TGTGCCAGCAGCTTAGTAGGGGGCGAGAATACGCAGTATTTT. This sequence encodes CASSLVGGENTQYF.

The CDR3 protein is CASSSTGSPEGAGQPQHF. The CDR3 DNA reads TGTGCCAGCAGCTCGACTGGTAGCCCTGAGGGCGCGGGTCAGCCCCAGCATTTT. The genes are TRBV7-8 and TRBJ1-5; D gene ambiguous. The CDR3 is 18 amino acids. Trimming took 4 bases from V and 6 from J, leaving 25 bases between them. The germline CDR1 and CDR2 sequences are SGHVS and FQNEAQ.